The 28 T cell receptor beta chains presented below share a single source sample, sequenced in a study of low-dose radiotherapy and immunotherapy resistance in tumors (dated by TCRdb to between 2021 and 2022). TCRdb shows the sequencer as Illumina MiniSeq. Superscript III and a set of TRAV- and TRBV-specific primers were used to synthesize first-strand cDNA, so that both TCRalpha and TCRbeta chains were covered. A roughly 18-cycle PCR with Phusion amplified the TCRs, pairing a constant-region primer with the adapter that was attached to the V primers. TCRdb applied fastp at Q25 and MiXCR to the public reads, then kept only in-frame beta chains. Each entry merges the rows of one CDR3 protein and shows their most common DNA and genes. This sample is represented by tens of thousands of distinct CDR3 sequences; more than 8.5% of them were singletons. The ten largest clones take up around 1% of the sample.

This specimen's time point label, interpreted: before trial treatment. The sequencing here drew on PBMCs, taken before treatment. These receptors all stem from a male donor with prostate cancer.

There are many counts of this clonotype. The CDR3: CASSFGANNSPLHF. CDR3 nucleotide sequence: TGTGCCAGCAGCTTTGGGGCCAATAATTCACCCCTCCACTTT. The chain is built from TRBV7-9 and TRBJ1-6; perhaps TRBD1 as D (5 bases). The CDR3 spans 14 residues. Between the trimmed V and J ends, which lost 3 bases and 5 bases, there was a span of 8 bases. Looked up from germline, CDR1 is SEHNR and CDR2 is FQNEAQ (reference sequence).

The chain carries TRBV7-2 and TRBJ1-1; 7 nucleotides line up with TRBD1. Germline CDR1 reads SGHTA; CDR2 reads FQGNSA. V was clipped by 5 bases and J by 4 bases; unmatched bases: 7. The CDR3 is made up of 14 amino acids. The CDR3 region is CASSKTGRSTEAFF. In DNA form, the CDR3 reads TGTGCCAGCAGCAAGACAGGGAGGAGCACTGAAGCTTTCTTT. Together with reference TRBV7-2 and TRBJ1-1, the CDR3 gives the full variable domain: GAGVSQSPSNKVTEKGKDVELRCDPISGHTALYWYRQSLGQGLEFLIYFQGNSAPDKSGLPSDRFSAERTGGSVSTLTIQRTQQEDSAVYLCASSKTGRSTEAFFGQGTRLTVV.

The table lists this clonotype with a few counts. The gene calls are TRBV3-1 and TRBJ2-1, with a tentative D call TRBD1 (5 bases). This CDR3 contains 13 residues. V lost 0 bases and J lost 9, with 9 bases in between. Germline V gene lookup returns CDR1 LGHDT and CDR2 YNNKEL (reference sequence). CDR3: CASSQEQDGEQFF. The CDR3 DNA follows: TGTGCCAGCAGCCAAGAACAGGACGGTGAGCAGTTCTTC.

At least ten counts were recorded for this clonotype. The chain uses TRBV6-6 and TRBJ2-7; unclear D gene. The CDR3 spans 16 residues. V was cut by 0 bases and J by 6 bases, with 18 bases left in between. Germline values: CDR1 MNHNY, CDR2 SVGAGI (reference sequence). Here the CDR3 DNA reads TGTGCCAGCAGTTACTCGTTTGGTTCATACCACGGCGAGCAGTACTTC. Amino acid sequence: CASSYSFGSYHGEQYF.

This clonotype was recorded many times. The V call is TRBV4-1, the J call TRBJ1-4; 7 nucleotides line up with TRBD1. Germline V CDR1 and CDR2: MGHRA, YSYEKL. Trimming cost V 0 bases and J 8 bases; bases outside gene matches: 3. CDR3 length equals 14 residues. Here the CDR3 reads CASSQEGGGEKLFF. In nucleotides, the CDR3 is TGCGCCAGCAGCCAAGAAGGGGGCGGCGAAAAACTGTTTTTT.

The chain couples TRBV5-4 to TRBJ2-4; 8 positions agree with TRBD2. The germline V gene encodes CDR1 SGHNT and CDR2 YYREEE (reference sequence). The CDR3 contains 19 residues. Unmatched junction bases numbered 16, after V lost 5 bases and J lost 0 bases. This CDR3 reads CASSRGLAGRPLAKNIQYF. The CDR3 region has the DNA TGTGCCAGCAGTCGGGGGTTAGCGGGACGGCCGCTAGCCAAAAACATTCAGTACTTC.

This clonotype was seen at least ten times. V is TRBV28 and J is TRBJ1-5, with D perhaps TRBD1 (6 bases). This CDR3 region has 16 residues. Germline V CDR1 and CDR2: MDHEN, SYDVKM. The V end was cut by 8 bases, the J end by 5 bases, with 22 bases between. The CDR3 loop is CASSDGGWGGDQPQHF. The CDR3 region has the DNA TGTGCCAGCTCCGATGGGGGTTGGGGGGGCGATCAGCCCCAGCATTTT. Full variable domain (remainder filled in from reference TRBV28 and TRBJ1-5): DVKVTQSSRYLVKRTGEKVFLECVQDMDHENMFWYRQDPGLGLRLIYFSYDVKMKEKGDIPEGYSVSREKKERFSLILESASTNQTSMYLCASSDGGWGGDQPQHFGDGTRLSIL.

This clonotype has at least ten counts. The rearrangement joins TRBV27 to TRBJ1-6; 8 positions agree with TRBD1. The V and J ends lost 2 bases and 7 bases, in that order; junction bases with no gene match: 4. The CDR3 is 15 amino acids. Germline lookup yields CDR1 MNHEY and CDR2 SMNVEV (reference sequence). The CDR3 sequence is CASSLARTGNSPLHF. CDR3 nucleotides: TGTGCCAGCAGTTTAGCACGGACAGGGAATTCACCCCTCCACTTT.

Details on this clonotype: The likely explanation is a read error, given a far larger clone one base away. V and J are TRBV6-8 and TRBJ1-3; 12 positions match TRBD1. Germline V gene data show CDR1 as MNHGY and CDR2 as SAAAGT. The J segment lost 3 bases and the V segment lost 4 bases, leaving 1 base of the junction unmatched. This CDR3 contains 15 residues. This CDR3 is CASSWDRGLGNTIYF. DNA of the CDR3: TGTGCCAGCAGTTGGGACAGGGGGCTTGGAAACACCATATATTTT.

This clonotype was counted once. The rearrangement joins TRBV28 to TRBJ1-2; unclear D gene. This CDR3 is built from 12 residues. V was cut by 3 bases and J by 4 bases, with 6 bases left in between. Germline CDR1 is MDHEN and CDR2 is SYDVKM. The CDR3 DNA is TGTGCCAGCAGTTTTGGCGGCTATGGCTACACCTTC. Translating gives CASSFGGYGYTF.

This clonotype was detected ten times or more. This rearrangement joins TRBV27 to TRBJ1-4; 9 bases match TRBD1. With V trimmed by 5 bases and J by 0 bases, 4 bases remained unmatched. CDR3 size: 16 residues. The germline V gene encodes CDR1 MNHEY and CDR2 SMNVEV (reference sequence). The CDR3 reads CASSGTGFATNEKLFF. Written as DNA, the CDR3 is TGTGCCAGCAGTGGGACAGGGTTTGCAACTAATGAAAAACTGTTTTTT.

This clonotype was counted once. This chain links TRBV9 with TRBJ2-7; TRBD2 matches 15 bases. V shed 5 bases, J shed 2 bases, and the junction held 2 bases outside the gene matches. The CDR3 sequence is 15 residues long. CDR1 is SGDLS, CDR2 YYNGEE, per germline. The CDR3 region is CASRGLAGGAYEQYF. CDR3 coding DNA: TGTGCCAGCAGAGGACTAGCGGGAGGGGCCTACGAGCAGTACTTC.

Many counts were recorded for this clonotype. This rearrangement joins TRBV3-1 to TRBJ2-7, with D perhaps matching TRBD1 (6 bases). Germline V CDR1 and CDR2: LGHDT, YNNKEL (reference sequence). The V gene lost 4 bases and the J gene lost 3 bases, with 16 bases spanning the gap. The CDR3 is made up of 15 amino acids. The CDR3 region is CASSLGTGSFYEQYF. Here the CDR3 DNA reads TGTGCCAGCAGCCTTGGCACAGGGAGTTTCTACGAGCAGTACTTC.

The genes are TRBV10-3 and TRBJ1-6; weak D call: TRBD1 (5 bases). This CDR3 comprises 15 residues. Germline lookup yields CDR1 ENHRY and CDR2 SYGVKD. V was trimmed by 0 bases and J by 7 bases, leaving 10 bases between them. CDR3 DNA sequence: TGTGCCATCAGTGAGTCCGTCCAGGGAAATTCACCCCTCCACTTT. Its protein product is CAISESVQGNSPLHF.

The rearrangement joins TRBV5-1 to TRBJ2-5, with 7 bases fitting TRBD2. V trimming: 4 bases; J trimming: 3 bases; junction bases outside the gene matches: 12. Per germline, CDR1 SGHRS and CDR2 YFSETQ. This CDR3 spans 16 amino acids. DNA of the CDR3: TGCGCCAGCAGCCGAACGGGCGGGAGCCCAGAAGAGACCCAGTACTTC. Translated, it gives CASSRTGGSPEETQYF.

In this sample, this clonotype turned up many times. This chain uses TRBV29-1 with TRBJ2-7; the D is unclear. Germline-derived CDR1 and CDR2 are SQVTM and ANQGSEA. The CDR3 spans 11 residues. V gave up 3 bases and J gave up 3 bases, with 6 bases separating them. The CDR3 reads CSVDHGYEQYF. The CDR3 DNA is TGCAGCGTTGACCACGGCTACGAGCAGTACTTC.

V and J are TRBV11-3 and TRBJ2-1; TRBD2 matches at 8 bases. The CDR3 is 18 amino acids. J was trimmed by 12 bases and V by 0 bases; bases with no gene match: 19. CDR1 and CDR2 (germline): SGHNT, YENEEA. The chain's CDR3 is CASSLDGGRTMRSRMQFF. The CDR3 bases are TGTGCCAGCAGCTTAGATGGCGGGAGGACCATGAGGAGCCGTATGCAGTTCTTC.

This clonotype was recorded at least ten times. The rearrangement uses TRBV30 and TRBJ1-1; maybe TRBD1 (5 bases). Deletions cut 7 bases from V and 5 bases from J, with 11 bases between. The CDR3 is 11 amino acids. Per germline, CDR1 GTSNPN and CDR2 SVGIG (reference sequence). The CDR3 here is CALNGGTEAFF. The CDR3 DNA follows: TGTGCCTTAAACGGGGGGACTGAAGCTTTCTTT.

This clonotype was seen many times. This sequence joins TRBV20-1 and TRBJ2-2, with a tentative D call TRBD2 (6 bases). V was pared by 1 base and J by 3 bases, with 9 bases between. From germline, CDR1 is DFQATT and CDR2 SNEGSKA (reference sequence). The CDR3 totals 14 residues. CDR3 in amino acids: CSARVRLDTGELFF. The CDR3 DNA sequence: TGCAGTGCTAGAGTAAGACTAGACACCGGGGAGCTGTTTTTT.

The chain couples TRBV6-5 to TRBJ2-7; D is unclear. The CDR3 runs to 14 residues. V was trimmed by 8 bases and J by 8 bases, leaving 22 bases between them. CDR1 is MNHEY and CDR2 is SVGAGI in the germline V gene. The CDR3 DNA is TGTGCCAGCTGTTCGGTAGCCTCCGCGGAGAAGCAGTACTTC. Translating it yields CASCSVASAEKQYF.

This clonotype has at least ten counts. The chain recombines TRBV20-1 with TRBJ1-1; D is perhaps TRBD1 (5 bases). Trimming stripped 0 bases from V and 5 bases from J, with 19 bases between. This CDR3 is built from 16 residues. Germline values: CDR1 DFQATT, CDR2 SNEGSKA (reference sequence). The CDR3 reads CSARDWRGMGKTEAFF. CDR3 sequence (DNA): TGCAGTGCTAGAGATTGGCGGGGGATGGGAAAGACTGAAGCTTTCTTT.

This clonotype was found many times. The chain recombines TRBV10-3 with TRBJ2-4; D is perhaps TRBD2 (6 bases). There are 15 residues in the CDR3. Trimming stripped 6 bases from V and 4 bases from J, with 16 bases between. CDR1 and CDR2 (germline): ENHRY, SYGVKD. The CDR3 nucleotides are TGTGCCATCAGACCCGAAATAGCGGCTAAAAACATTCAGTACTTC. Protein product: CAIRPEIAAKNIQYF.

This clonotype was counted ten times or more. The chain joins TRBV20-1 to TRBJ2-5; TRBD2 is a possible D gene (5 bases). CDR1 is DFQATT and CDR2 is SNEGSKA in the germline V gene (reference sequence). V was shortened by 1 base and J by 5 bases, with 11 bases between the two germline ends. The CDR3 runs 13 residues. CDR3 in amino acids: CSARVLGKETQYF. CDR3 in DNA: TGCAGTGCTAGAGTACTAGGGAAGGAGACCCAGTACTTC.

This clonotype was seen repeatedly, ten times or more. The rearrangement joins TRBV7-2 to TRBJ2-3; D gene unclear. CDR1 and CDR2 (germline): SGHTA, FQGNSA. V lost 4 bases and J lost 8, with 19 bases in between. The CDR3 is 15 residues long. This CDR3 is CASSSQDPAFSTQYF. The CDR3 DNA follows: TGTGCCAGCAGCTCCCAGGACCCGGCGTTTAGTACGCAGTATTTT.

The V gene is TRBV5-4, the J gene TRBJ2-7; possible D gene TRBD1, 6 bases. V gave up 0 bases and J gave up 1 base, with 8 bases separating them. Germline assignment: CDR1 SGHNT and CDR2 YYREEE (reference sequence). The CDR3 extends over 14 amino acids. CDR3 in DNA: TGTGCCAGCAGCTTGGGAGGGGGTTCCTACGAGCAGTACTTC. Translated, it gives CASSLGGGSYEQYF.

This clonotype has a count of ten or more. The gene calls are TRBV5-1 and TRBJ2-7; D gene uncertain. Between the trimmed V and J ends, which lost 0 bases and 3 bases, there was a span of 10 bases. Germline V gives CDR1 SGHRS, CDR2 YFSETQ. The CDR3 consists of 14 residues. CDR3 in DNA: TGCGCCAGCAGCTTGGTGTCCAAGAACTACGAGCAGTACTTC. It specifies CASSLVSKNYEQYF.

This clonotype was detected ten times or more. The J gene is TRBJ1-4, the V gene TRBV28, with no clear D. Germline CDR1 and CDR2: MDHEN and SYDVKM. This CDR3 is built from 12 residues. The V end was cut by 2 bases, the J end by 7 bases, with 5 bases between. Written as DNA, the CDR3 is TGTGCCAGCAGTTTACCGCTTGAAAAACTGTTTTTT. It translates to CASSLPLEKLFF.

This clonotype was seen at least ten times. The chain has TRBV7-8 and TRBJ2-5, with D possibly TRBD2 on 6 matching bases. The germline V and J ends were trimmed by 7 bases and 3 bases, with 9 bases remaining between them. Germline V gene data show CDR1 as SGHVS and CDR2 as FQNEAQ. The CDR3 loop spans 12 amino acids. The CDR3 region has the DNA TGTGCCAGCATAGGAGGGGAAGAGACCCAGTACTTC. Translation: CASIGGEETQYF.